Sequencing of this T cell receptor (beta chain) was carried out in a study of patients and donors after allogeneic stem cell transplantation. The CDR3 runs 16 residues. The V segment lost 3 bases and the J segment 7 bases; nucleotides outside the gene matches: 13. TCRdb re-called the RT-PCR reads with MiXCR, one entry per CDR3 protein. The table includes tens of thousands of distinct CDR3 sequences, approximately 49% detected once. Only a few counts were recorded for this clonotype. The chain employs TRBV12-3 or TRBV12-4 and TRBJ1-2; TRBD1 agrees at 8 bases. Material: blood, either unsorted or a sorted T cell fraction (not recorded which). This TCR was recovered from a human donor who was either an allogeneic HSCT recipient or a stem cell or donor lymphocyte infusion donor (not recorded which). It is not recorded whose cells these are; they may come from a transplant donor. DNA of the CDR3: TGTGCCAGCAGTTTCGGTGGACAGGGCCTGAGAGGTGGCTACACCTTC. As protein: CASSFGGQGLRGGYTF.